Listed here is a single TCR beta chain. These data are taken from a study of blood T cell repertoires in COVID-19. Study-level background: Acute and convalescent COVID-19 samples came from the United States, Italy and Spain.

Sequencing used immunoSEQ multiplex PCR; TCRdb keeps in-frame clones, though not all of them. The sample has about 140,000 clones, approximately 83% seen once. The age range of participants was 18 to 89 years, with residence in approximately 25 US areas. Participants' reported clinical history set cohort assignment. Germline assignment: CDR1 SGHDN and CDR2 FVKESK. J was trimmed by 6 bases and V by 3 bases; bases with no gene match: 2. The CDR3 extends over 13 amino acids. The chain combines TRBV14 with TRBJ2-3; 8 bases align to TRBD2. The receptor was isolated from a man in his 70s who had been exposed to COVID-19. The sequenced sample consisted of PBMCs or T cells enriched from blood (not recorded which). The CDR3 nucleotides are TGTGCCAGCAGCCAGGGCGGGAGGGATACGCAGTATTTT. Its protein is CASSQGGRDTQYF.